This TCR beta chain was captured in a study of cytomegalovirus exposure and HLA in healthy donors. 13 Jbeta primers and 60 Vbeta primers were used for the PCR. Assay: immunoSEQ multiplex PCR; the TCRdb copy retains only in-frame clones and omits some. The profile shows some 100,000 clones, more than 65% of them singletons. Whole-study findings and limits: Several of the most significant clusters appeared linked to common viral pathogens, based on a later analysis.

CDR1 is MGHRA, CDR2 YSYEKL, per germline. The CDR3 spans 16 residues. Trimming shortened V by 0 bases and J by 2 bases, and 14 bases separated the two germline ends. Donors likely had unrecorded immune exposures despite being nominally healthy when sampled. In the case of this clone: Its antigen is not known.

The receptor was isolated from a woman under 30 in good health and CMV-seronegative. This chain uses TRBV4-1 with TRBJ2-7; D call uncertain. Sequencing used PBMCs. This CDR3 is CASSQDLAVRTYEQYF. Here the CDR3 DNA reads TGCGCCAGCAGCCAAGATTTAGCAGTGAGAACCTACGAGCAGTACTTC.